The rows below give T cell receptor beta chains drawn from one sample of a study of cytotoxic CD8 clonotypes in ibrutinib-treated CLL. The protocol was immunoSEQ multiplex PCR, while the TCRdb copy is restricted to in-frame clones and leaves out a portion. The sample lists about 130,000 clones, roughly 83% occurring once. The source material was PBMCs, sampled after 12 months of ibrutinib treatment. Receptors were obtained from a human donor with chronic lymphocytic leukemia. The CDR3 runs from the conserved cysteine through the conserved F or W. D genes are given only for firm matches. Clone size appears in some rows only: once, few, many, or a class for an expanded clone.

D	V	size	J	CDR3	DNA
TRBD2	TRBV4-3	once	TRBJ2-7	CASSQESLAGGEVHEQYF	TGCGCCAGCAGCCAAGAGTCACTAGCGGGAGGAGAGGTCCACGAGCAGTACTTC
.	TRBV27	.	TRBJ1-5	CASSLSGPYSNQPQHF	TGTGCCAGCAGTTTATCTGGGCCTTATAGCAATCAGCCCCAGCATTTT
.	TRBV29-1	.	TRBJ2-1	CSVGTGTNSRRFF	.
.	TRBV25-1	.	TRBJ1-2	CASSDPFYGYTF	TGTGCCAGCAGTGATCCGTTCTATGGCTACACCTTC
.	TRBV7-9	.	TRBJ2-1	CASSSGRQEYNEQFF	TGTGCCAGCAGCTCAGGCCGACAGGAATACAATGAGCAGTTCTTC
.	TRBV10-3	.	TRBJ2-1	CAISVPALGEQFF	TGTGCCATCAGTGTCCCCGCTCTCGGTGAGCAGTTCTTC
TRBD1	TRBV4-1	.	TRBJ2-3	CASSQEKDRVGGDTQYF	TGCGCCAGCAGCCAAGAGAAGGACAGGGTCGGTGGAGATACGCAGTATTTT
.	TRBV10-3	.	TRBJ2-1	CAISDLGGGDSYNEQFF	TGTGCCATCAGTGATCTTGGCGGGGGCGACTCCTACAATGAGCAGTTCTTC
.	TRBV5-1	.	TRBJ2-6	CASSFPVPRANVLTF	TGCGCCAGCAGCTTTCCCGTCCCTCGGGCCAACGTCCTGACTTTC
TRBD1	TRBV30	.	TRBJ1-2	CAWAHQGAYYGYTF	TGTGCCTGGGCCCATCAGGGGGCTTACTATGGCTACACCTTC
.	TRBV19	.	TRBJ2-7	CASSIGTIAYEQYF	TGTGCCAGTAGTATAGGGACCATAGCCTACGAGCAGTACTTC
.	TRBV11-2	.	TRBJ1-2	CASSLDAENYGYTF	TGTGCCAGCAGCTTAGATGCAGAAAACTATGGCTACACCTTC
.	TRBV5-1	few	TRBJ1-2	CASSLGSDYGYTF	TGCGCCAGCAGCTTGGGCAGCGACTATGGCTACACCTTC
.	TRBV11-2	once	TRBJ1-2	CASSLGPYGYTF	TGTGCCAGCAGCTTAGGCCCCTATGGCTACACCTTC
.	TRBV11-2	.	TRBJ2-7	CASSLDRYEQYF	TGTGCCAGCAGCTTAGATAGGTACGAGCAGTACTTC
.	TRBV19	.	TRBJ2-7	CASSMAPGYEQYF	TGTGCCAGTAGTATGGCCCCAGGCTACGAGCAGTACTTC
TRBD2	TRBV7-9	.	TRBJ2-7	CASSSLLSSGIDEQYF	TGTGCCAGCAGCTCACTTTTGAGTAGCGGGATCGACGAGCAGTACTTC
.	TRBV4-3	.	TRBJ1-4	CASSDVFGGEKLFF	TGCGCCAGCAGCGACGTATTCGGGGGCGAAAAACTGTTTTTT
.	TRBV4-2	.	TRBJ1-4	CASSQVMWGGGEKLFF	TGTGCCAGCAGCCAAGTTATGTGGGGGGGAGGTGAAAAACTGTTTTTT
TRBD1	TRBV7-6	.	TRBJ2-1	CASSFQGVNSYNEQFF	TGTGCCAGCAGCTTTCAGGGGGTTAACTCCTACAATGAGCAGTTCTTC
.	TRBV19	.	TRBJ1-2	CASIQAEGGYGYTF	TGTGCCAGTATTCAGGCAGAAGGCGGGTATGGCTACACCTTC
.	TRBV7-2	.	TRBJ2-1	CASSLDRSGYNEQFF	TGTGCCAGCAGCTTAGATCGGTCAGGCTACAATGAGCAGTTCTTC
TRBD2	TRBV30	once	TRBJ2-5	CAWTPWASGKVETQYF	TGTGCCTGGACCCCCTGGGCCAGCGGGAAGGTTGAGACCCAGTACTTC
.	TRBV30	.	TRBJ1-4	CAWSKVGVEKLFF	TGTGCCTGGAGTAAGGTTGGAGTTGAAAAACTGTTTTTT
TRBD2	TRBV2	.	TRBJ2-1	CASSLLAENNEQFF	TGTGCCAGCAGTCTCCTAGCGGAAAACAATGAGCAGTTCTTC
.	TRBV30	.	TRBJ2-6	CAWTIGGSGANVLTF	TGTGCCTGGACGATCGGGGGCTCTGGGGCCAACGTCCTGACTTTC
TRBD1	TRBV10-3	.	TRBJ1-1	CATYRTGLRDTEAFF	TGTGCCACTTACCGGACAGGGTTACGGGACACTGAAGCTTTCTTT
TRBD1	TRBV5-1	.	TRBJ1-1	CASSLWGTGSFTEAFF	TGCGCCAGCAGCTTGTGGGGGACAGGGAGTTTCACTGAAGCTTTCTTT
TRBD1	TRBV10-3	.	TRBJ1-1	CAISSSGGTEAFF	TGTGCCATCAGTAGTTCAGGGGGTACTGAAGCTTTCTTT
.	TRBV7-9	few	TRBJ1-2	CASSFGGDGYTF	TGTGCCAGCAGCTTTGGGGGGGATGGCTACACCTTC
.	TRBV18	.	TRBJ1-1	CASSPPFKGSRTEAFF	TGTGCCAGCTCACCACCGTTTAAAGGGTCTAGGACTGAAGCTTTCTTT
.	TRBV5-6	.	TRBJ2-3	CASSSGTQDTLRTDTQYF	TGTGCCAGCAGCTCCGGGACTCAGGATACCTTGCGCACAGATACGCAGTATTTT
.	TRBV2	.	TRBJ1-2	CASSGSFYGYTF	TGTGCCAGCAGCGGGTCTTTCTATGGCTACACCTTC
.	TRBV6-5	.	TRBJ2-2	CASSYSNQGYTGELFF	TGTGCCAGCAGTTACTCGAATCAGGGGTACACCGGGGAGCTGTTTTTT
.	TRBV2	.	TRBJ2-1	CASSEAGFRNEQFF	TGTGCCAGCAGTGAGGCAGGGTTTAGGAATGAGCAGTTCTTC
.	TRBV5-1	.	TRBJ2-6	CASSSASSGANVLTF	TGCGCCAGCAGCTCGGCTTCCTCAGGGGCCAACGTCCTGACTTTC
.	TRBV30	.	TRBJ1-2	CAWSVEANYGYTF	TGTGCCTGGAGTGTCGAGGCAAACTATGGCTACACCTTC
.	TRBV7-2	.	TRBJ2-2	CASSLVGTQGGGGELFF	TGTGCCAGCAGCTTAGTAGGGACTCAGGGCGGAGGAGGGGAGCTGTTTTTT
.	TRBV19	.	TRBJ2-1	CASSIDLRGIPYNEQFF	TGTGCCAGTAGTATAGATCTCCGAGGGATACCCTACAATGAGCAGTTCTTC
TRBD1	TRBV7-2	.	TRBJ2-7	CASSLRDRGAYEQYF	TGTGCCAGCAGCTTACGGGACAGGGGGGCCTACGAGCAGTACTTC
.	TRBV5-8	.	TRBJ2-7	CASSTKGGRAEQYF	TGTGCCAGCAGCACTAAGGGGGGTCGGGCCGAGCAGTACTTC